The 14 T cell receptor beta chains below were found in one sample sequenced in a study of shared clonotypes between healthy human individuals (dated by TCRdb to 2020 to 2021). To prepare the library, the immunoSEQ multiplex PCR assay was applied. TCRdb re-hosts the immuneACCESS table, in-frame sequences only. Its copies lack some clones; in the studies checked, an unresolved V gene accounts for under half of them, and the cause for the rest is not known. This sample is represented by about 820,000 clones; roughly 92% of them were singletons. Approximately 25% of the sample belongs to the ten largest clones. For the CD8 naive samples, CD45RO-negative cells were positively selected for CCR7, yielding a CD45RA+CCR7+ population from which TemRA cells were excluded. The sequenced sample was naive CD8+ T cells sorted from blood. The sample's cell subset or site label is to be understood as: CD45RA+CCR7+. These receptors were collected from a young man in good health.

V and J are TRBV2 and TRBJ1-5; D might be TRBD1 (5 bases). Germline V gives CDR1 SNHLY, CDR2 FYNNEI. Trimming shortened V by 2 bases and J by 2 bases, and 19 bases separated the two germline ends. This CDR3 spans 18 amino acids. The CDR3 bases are TGTGCCAGCAGTGAAAATCGGGCAGGGTTTTTCGGCAATCAGCCCCAGCATTTT. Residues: CASSENRAGFFGNQPQHF. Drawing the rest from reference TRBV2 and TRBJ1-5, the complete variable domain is EPEVTQTPSHQVTQMGQEVILRCVPISNHLYFYWYRQILGQKVEFLVSFYNNEISEKSEIFDDQFSVERPDGSNFTLKIRSTKLEDSAMYFCASSENRAGFFGNQPQHFGDGTRLSIL.

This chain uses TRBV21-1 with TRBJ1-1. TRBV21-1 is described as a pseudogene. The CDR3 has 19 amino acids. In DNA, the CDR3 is TGTGCCAGCAGCAAAATGACCGGGTCCCCGGCGGGAATGAACACTGAAGCTTTCTTT. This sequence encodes CASSKMTGSPAGMNTEAFF.

The CDR3 spells CASGGTGSFPGANVLTF. For the CDR3, the DNA is TGCGCCAGCGGAGGGACAGGGTCCTTTCCTGGGGCCAACGTCCTGACTTTC. The rearrangement joins TRBV5-1 to TRBJ2-6, with 9 bases identical to TRBD1. This CDR3 spans 17 amino acids. The junction had 10 bases not matched to a gene; V was cut back by 7 bases and J by 2 bases. Germline V gene data show CDR1 as SGHRS and CDR2 as YFSETQ.

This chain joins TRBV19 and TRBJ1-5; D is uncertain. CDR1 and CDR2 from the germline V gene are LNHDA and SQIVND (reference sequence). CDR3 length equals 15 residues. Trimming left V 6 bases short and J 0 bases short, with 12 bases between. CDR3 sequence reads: CASSHVSVSNQPQHF. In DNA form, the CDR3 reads TGTGCCAGTAGCCACGTTTCGGTTAGCAATCAGCCCCAGCATTTT. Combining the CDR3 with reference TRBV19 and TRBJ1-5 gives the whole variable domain DGGITQSPKYLFRKEGQNVTLSCEQNLNHDAMYWYRQDPGQGLRLIYYSQIVNDFQKGDIAEGYSVSREKKESFPLTVTSAQKNPTAFYLCASSHVSVSNQPQHFGDGTRLSIL.

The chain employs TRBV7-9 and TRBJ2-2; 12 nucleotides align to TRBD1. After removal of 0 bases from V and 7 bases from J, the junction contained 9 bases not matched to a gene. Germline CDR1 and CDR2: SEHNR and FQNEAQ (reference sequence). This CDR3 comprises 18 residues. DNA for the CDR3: TGTGCCAGCAGCTTAGCGCGTCCGGGACAGGGGGCGAGCGGGGAGCTGTTTTTT. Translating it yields CASSLARPGQGASGELFF.

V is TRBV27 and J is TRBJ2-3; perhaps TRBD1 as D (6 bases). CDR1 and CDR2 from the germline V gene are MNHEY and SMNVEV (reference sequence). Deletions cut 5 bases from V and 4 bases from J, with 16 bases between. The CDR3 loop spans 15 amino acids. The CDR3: CASSLRQDMADTQYF. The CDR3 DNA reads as TGTGCCAGCAGTCTTAGACAGGATATGGCAGATACGCAGTATTTT.

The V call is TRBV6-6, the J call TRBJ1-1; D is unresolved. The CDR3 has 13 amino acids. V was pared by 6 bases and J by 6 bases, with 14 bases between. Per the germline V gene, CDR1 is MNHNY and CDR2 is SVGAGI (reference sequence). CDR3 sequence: CASRPHLGAEAFF. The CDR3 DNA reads TGTGCCAGCAGACCACACCTTGGGGCTGAAGCTTTCTTT.

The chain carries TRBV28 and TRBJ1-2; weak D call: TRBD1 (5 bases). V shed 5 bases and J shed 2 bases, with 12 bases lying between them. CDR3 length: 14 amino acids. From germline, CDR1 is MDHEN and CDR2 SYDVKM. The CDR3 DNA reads TGTGCCAGCAGTCCACGGCGGGGGAACTATGGCTACACCTTC. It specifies CASSPRRGNYGYTF.

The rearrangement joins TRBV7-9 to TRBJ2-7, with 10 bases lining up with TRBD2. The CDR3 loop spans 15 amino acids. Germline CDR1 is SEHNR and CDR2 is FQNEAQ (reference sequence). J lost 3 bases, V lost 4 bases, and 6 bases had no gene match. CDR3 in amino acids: CASSSQREGIYEQYF. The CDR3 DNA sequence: TGTGCCAGCAGCTCGCAGCGGGAGGGCATCTACGAGCAGTACTTC.

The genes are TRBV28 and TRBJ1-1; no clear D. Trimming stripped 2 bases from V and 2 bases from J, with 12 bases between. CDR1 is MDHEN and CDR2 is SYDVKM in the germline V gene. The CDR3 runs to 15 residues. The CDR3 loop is CASSLGPLGNTEAFF. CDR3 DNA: TGTGCCAGCAGTTTAGGGCCCTTGGGTAACACTGAAGCTTTCTTT. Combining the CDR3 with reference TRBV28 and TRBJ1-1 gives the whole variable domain DVKVTQSSRYLVKRTGEKVFLECVQDMDHENMFWYRQDPGLGLRLIYFSYDVKMKEKGDIPEGYSVSREKKERFSLILESASTNQTSMYLCASSLGPLGNTEAFFGQGTRLTVV.

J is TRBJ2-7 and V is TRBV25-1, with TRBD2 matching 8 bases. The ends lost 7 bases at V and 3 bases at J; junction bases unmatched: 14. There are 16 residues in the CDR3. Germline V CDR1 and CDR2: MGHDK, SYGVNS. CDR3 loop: CASTPGGWEPIYEQYF. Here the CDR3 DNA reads TGTGCCAGCACCCCGGGGGGGTGGGAGCCTATCTACGAGCAGTACTTC.

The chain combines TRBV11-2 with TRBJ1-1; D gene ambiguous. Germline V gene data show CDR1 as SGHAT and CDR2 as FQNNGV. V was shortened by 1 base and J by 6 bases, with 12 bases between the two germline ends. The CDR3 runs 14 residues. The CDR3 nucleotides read TGTGCCAGCAGCTTAGTAGACGGTCAGCCTGAAGCTTTCTTT. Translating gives CASSLVDGQPEAFF.

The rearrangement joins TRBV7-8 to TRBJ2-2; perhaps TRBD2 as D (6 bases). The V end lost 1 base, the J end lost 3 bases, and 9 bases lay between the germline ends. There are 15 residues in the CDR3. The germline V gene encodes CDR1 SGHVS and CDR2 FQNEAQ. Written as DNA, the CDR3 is TGTGCCAGCAGCTTAGTTGTAGCGGACACCGGGGAGCTGTTTTTT. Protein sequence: CASSLVVADTGELFF.

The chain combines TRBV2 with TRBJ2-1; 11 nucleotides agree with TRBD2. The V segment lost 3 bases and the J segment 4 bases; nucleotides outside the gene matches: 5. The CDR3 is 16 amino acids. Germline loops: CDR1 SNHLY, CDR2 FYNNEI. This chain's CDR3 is CASSDTASGGYNEQFF. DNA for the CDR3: TGTGCCAGCAGTGACACGGCTAGCGGGGGGTACAATGAGCAGTTCTTC. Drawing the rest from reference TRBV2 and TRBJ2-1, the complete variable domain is EPEVTQTPSHQVTQMGQEVILRCVPISNHLYFYWYRQILGQKVEFLVSFYNNEISEKSEIFDDQFSVERPDGSNFTLKIRSTKLEDSAMYFCASSDTASGGYNEQFFGPGTRLTVL.